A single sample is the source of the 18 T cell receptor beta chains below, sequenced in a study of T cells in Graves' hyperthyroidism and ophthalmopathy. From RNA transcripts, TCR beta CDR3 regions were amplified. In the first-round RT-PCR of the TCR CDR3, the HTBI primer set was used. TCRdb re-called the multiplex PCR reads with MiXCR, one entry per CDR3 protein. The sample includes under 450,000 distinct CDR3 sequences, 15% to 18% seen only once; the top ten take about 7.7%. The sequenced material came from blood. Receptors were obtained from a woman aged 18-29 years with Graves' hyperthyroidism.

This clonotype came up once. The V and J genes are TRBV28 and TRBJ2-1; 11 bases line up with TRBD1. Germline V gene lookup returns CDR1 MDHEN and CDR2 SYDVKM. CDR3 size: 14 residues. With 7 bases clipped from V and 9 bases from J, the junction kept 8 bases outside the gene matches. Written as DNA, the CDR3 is TGTGCCAGCACCGAATGGGACAGGGGGGGTGAGCAGTTCTTC. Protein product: CASTEWDRGGEQFF.

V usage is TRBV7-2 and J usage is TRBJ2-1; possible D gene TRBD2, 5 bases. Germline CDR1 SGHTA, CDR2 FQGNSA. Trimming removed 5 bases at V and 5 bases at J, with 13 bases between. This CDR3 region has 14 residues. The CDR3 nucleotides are TGTGCCAGCAGCGTTAAGGGCGGGCACAATGAGCAGTTCTTC. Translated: CASSVKGGHNEQFF.

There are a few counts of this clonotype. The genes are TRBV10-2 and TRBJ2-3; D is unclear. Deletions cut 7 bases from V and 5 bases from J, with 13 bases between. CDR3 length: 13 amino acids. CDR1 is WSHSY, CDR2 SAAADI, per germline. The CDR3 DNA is TGCGCCAGCAACCCCATCCTGATAGATACGCAGTATTTT. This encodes CASNPILIDTQYF.

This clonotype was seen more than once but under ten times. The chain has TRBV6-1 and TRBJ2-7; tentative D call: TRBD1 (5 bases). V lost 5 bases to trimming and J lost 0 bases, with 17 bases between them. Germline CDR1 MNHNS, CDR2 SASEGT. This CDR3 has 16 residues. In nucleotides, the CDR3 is TGTGCCAGCAGTTCCCCCCTACAGGAGACCTCCTACGAGCAGTACTTC. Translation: CASSSPLQETSYEQYF.

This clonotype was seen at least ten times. The CDR3 loop reads CASSTTKGPSTDTQYF. As DNA, the CDR3 is TGTGCCAGCTCAACTACTAAGGGGCCTAGCACAGATACGCAGTATTTT. This chain joins TRBV18 and TRBJ2-3; D is perhaps TRBD1 (5 bases). This CDR3 has 16 residues. Trimming removed 5 bases from V and 0 bases from J, with 15 bases in between. In germline, CDR1 is KGHSH, CDR2 LQKENI.

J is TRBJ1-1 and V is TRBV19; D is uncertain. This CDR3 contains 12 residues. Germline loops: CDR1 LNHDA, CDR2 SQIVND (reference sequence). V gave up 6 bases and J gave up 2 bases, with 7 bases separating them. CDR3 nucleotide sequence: TGTGCCAGTAGAAGAAGTAACACTGAAGCTTTCTTT. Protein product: CASRRSNTEAFF.

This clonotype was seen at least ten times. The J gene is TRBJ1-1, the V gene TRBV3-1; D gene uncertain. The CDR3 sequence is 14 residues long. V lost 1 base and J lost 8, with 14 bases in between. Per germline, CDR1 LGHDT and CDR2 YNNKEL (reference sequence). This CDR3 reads CASSQASGELEAFF. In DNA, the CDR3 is TGTGCCAGCAGCCAAGCGAGCGGGGAGTTGGAAGCTTTCTTT.

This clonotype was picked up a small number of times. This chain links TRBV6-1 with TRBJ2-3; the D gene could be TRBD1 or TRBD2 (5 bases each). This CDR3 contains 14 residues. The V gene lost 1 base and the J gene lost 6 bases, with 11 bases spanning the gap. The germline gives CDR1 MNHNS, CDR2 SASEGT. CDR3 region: CASSEVRGVDTQYF. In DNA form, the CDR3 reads TGTGCCAGCAGTGAAGTTCGGGGCGTTGATACGCAGTATTTT.

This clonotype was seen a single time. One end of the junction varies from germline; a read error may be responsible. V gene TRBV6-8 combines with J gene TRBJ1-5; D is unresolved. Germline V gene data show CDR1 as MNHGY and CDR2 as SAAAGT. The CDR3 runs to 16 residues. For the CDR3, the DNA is TGCGCCAGCAGTGAGTCGATAACAGCCTTCTATCAGCCCCAGCATTTT. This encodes CASSESITAFYQPQHF.

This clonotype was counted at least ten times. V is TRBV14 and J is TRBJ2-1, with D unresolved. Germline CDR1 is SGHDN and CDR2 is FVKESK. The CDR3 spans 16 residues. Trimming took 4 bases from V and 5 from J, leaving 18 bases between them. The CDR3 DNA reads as TGTGCCAGCAGCCCCATCGGTAGGCAGAAGGACAATGAGCAGTTCTTC. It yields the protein CASSPIGRQKDNEQFF. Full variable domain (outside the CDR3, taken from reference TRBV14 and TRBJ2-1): EAGVTQFPSHSVIEKGQTVTLRCDPISGHDNLYWYRRVMGKEIKFLLHFVKESKQDESGMPNNRFLAERTGGTYSTLKVQPAELEDSGVYFCASSPIGRQKDNEQFFGPGTRLTVL.

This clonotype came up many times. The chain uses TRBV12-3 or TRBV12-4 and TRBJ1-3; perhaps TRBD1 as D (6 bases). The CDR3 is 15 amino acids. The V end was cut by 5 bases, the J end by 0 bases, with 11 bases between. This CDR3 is CASSPRGRSGNTIYF. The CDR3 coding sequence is TGTGCCAGCAGTCCCAGGGGACGCTCTGGAAACACCATATATTTT.

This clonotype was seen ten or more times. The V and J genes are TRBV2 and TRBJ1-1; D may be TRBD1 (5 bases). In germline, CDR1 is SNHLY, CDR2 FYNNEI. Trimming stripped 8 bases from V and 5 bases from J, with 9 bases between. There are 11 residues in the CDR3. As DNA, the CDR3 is TGTGCCAGCGGGGGAGGGACTGAAGCTTTCTTT. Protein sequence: CASGGGTEAFF.

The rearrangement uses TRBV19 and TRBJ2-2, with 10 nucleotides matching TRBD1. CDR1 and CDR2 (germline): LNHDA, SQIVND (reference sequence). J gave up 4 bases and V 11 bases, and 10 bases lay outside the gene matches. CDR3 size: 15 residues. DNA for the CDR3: TGTGCCGGGGGCTCCGGGGACAGGGGCACCGGGGAGCTGTTTTTT. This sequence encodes CAGGSGDRGTGELFF.

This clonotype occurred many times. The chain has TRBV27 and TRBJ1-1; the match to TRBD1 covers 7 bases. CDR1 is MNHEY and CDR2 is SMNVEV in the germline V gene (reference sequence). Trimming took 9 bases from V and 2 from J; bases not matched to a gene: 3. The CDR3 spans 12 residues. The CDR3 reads CASRDSNTEAFF. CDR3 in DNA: TGTGCCAGTAGGGACAGCAACACTGAAGCTTTCTTT.

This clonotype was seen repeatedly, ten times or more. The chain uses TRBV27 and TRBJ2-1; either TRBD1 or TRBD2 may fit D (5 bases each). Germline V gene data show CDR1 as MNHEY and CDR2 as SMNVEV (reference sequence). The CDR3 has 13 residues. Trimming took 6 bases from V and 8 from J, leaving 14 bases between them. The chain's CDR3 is CASRGTAWDEQFF. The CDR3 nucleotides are TGTGCCAGCAGAGGGACGGCCTGGGATGAGCAGTTCTTC.

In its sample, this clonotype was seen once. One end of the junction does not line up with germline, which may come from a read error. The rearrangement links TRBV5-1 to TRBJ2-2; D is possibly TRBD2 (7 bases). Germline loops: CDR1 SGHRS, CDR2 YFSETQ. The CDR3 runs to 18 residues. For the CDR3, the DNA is TGTGCCAGCAGCTCCGAGGGGGGAGGGGGGTGGAACACCGGGGAGCTGTTTTTT. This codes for CASSSEGGGGWNTGELFF. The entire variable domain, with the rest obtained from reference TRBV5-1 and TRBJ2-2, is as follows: KAGVTQTPRYLIKTRGQQVTLSCSPISGHRSVSWYQQTPGQGLQFLFEYFSETQRNKGNFPGRFSGRQFSNSRSEMNVSTLELGDSALYLCASSSEGGGGWNTGELFFGEGSRLTVL.

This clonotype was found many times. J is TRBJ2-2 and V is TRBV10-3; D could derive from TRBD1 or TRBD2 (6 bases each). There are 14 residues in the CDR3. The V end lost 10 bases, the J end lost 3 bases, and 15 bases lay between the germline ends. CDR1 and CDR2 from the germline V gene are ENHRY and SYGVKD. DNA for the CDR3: TGTGCCACCTCACAGGGAGGCGACACCGGGGAGCTGTTTTTT. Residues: CATSQGGDTGELFF.

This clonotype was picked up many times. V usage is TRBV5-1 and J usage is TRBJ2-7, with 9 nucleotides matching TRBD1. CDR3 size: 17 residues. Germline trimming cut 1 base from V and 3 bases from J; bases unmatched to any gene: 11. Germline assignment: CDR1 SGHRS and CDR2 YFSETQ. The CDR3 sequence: CASSLNSGTGSLYEQYF. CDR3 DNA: TGCGCCAGCAGCTTGAATTCCGGGACAGGGTCCCTCTACGAGCAGTACTTC.